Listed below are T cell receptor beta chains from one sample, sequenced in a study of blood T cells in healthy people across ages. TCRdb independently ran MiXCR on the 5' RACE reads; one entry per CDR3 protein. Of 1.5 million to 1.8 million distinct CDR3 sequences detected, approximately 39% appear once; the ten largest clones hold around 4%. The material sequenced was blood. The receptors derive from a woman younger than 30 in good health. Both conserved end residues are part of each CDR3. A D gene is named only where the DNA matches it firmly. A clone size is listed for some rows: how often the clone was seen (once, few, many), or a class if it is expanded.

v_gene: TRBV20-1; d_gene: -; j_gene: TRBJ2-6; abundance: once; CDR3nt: TGCAGTGCTAGCCGCTCTGGGGCCAACGTCCTGACTTTC; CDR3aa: CSASRSGANVLTF
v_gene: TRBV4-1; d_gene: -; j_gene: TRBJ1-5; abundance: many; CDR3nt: TGCGCCAGCAGCCAAGCCGGGCCGAATCAGCCCCAGCATTTT; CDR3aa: CASSQAGPNQPQHF
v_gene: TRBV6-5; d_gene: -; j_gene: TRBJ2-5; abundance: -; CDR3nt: TGTGCCAGCAGTTACAGCCAGATCCAAGAGACCCAGTACTTC; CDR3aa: CASSYSQIQETQYF
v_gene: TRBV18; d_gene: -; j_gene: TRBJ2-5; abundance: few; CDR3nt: TGTGCCAGCTCACCTTACGACCTGAACTACGGGCAGTACTTC; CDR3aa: CASSPYDLNYGQYF
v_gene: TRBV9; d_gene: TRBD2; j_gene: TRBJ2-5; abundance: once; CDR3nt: TGTGCCAGCAGCGTGATGGGACTAGCGGGGGGGCCCAAGACCCAGTACTTC; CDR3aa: CASSVMGLAGGPKTQYF
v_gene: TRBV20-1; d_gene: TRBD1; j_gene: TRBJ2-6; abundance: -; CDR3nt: TGCAGTGCTCTGGACAGGGGGCTAGGTGGGGCCAACGTCCTGACTTTC; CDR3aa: CSALDRGLGGANVLTF
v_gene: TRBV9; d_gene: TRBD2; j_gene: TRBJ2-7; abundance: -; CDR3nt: TGTGCCAGCAGCACCTCTAGCGGGAGCTCCTACGAGCAGTACTTC; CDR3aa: CASSTSSGSSYEQYF
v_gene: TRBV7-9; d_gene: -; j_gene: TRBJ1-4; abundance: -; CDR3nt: TGTGCCAGCAGCTACCGACAGGCGAGGAATAATGAAAAACTGTTTTTT; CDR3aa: CASSYRQARNNEKLFF
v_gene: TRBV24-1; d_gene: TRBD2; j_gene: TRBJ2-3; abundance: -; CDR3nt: TGTGCCACCAGTGATCGTAGCGGGAGGTTCCAAGATACGCAGTATTTT; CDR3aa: CATSDRSGRFQDTQYF
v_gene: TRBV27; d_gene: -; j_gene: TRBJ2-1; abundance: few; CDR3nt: TGTGCCAGCAGTTTTTATGGGGGGAACAATGAGCAGTTCTTC; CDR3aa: CASSFYGGNNEQFF
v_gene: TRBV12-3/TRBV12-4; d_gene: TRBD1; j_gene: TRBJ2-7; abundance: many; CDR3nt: TGTGCCAGCAGTCCTAGGGGACAGGGCTCCTACGAGCAGTACTTC; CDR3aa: CASSPRGQGSYEQYF
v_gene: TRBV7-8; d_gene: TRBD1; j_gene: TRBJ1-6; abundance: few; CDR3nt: TGTGCCAGCAGCGCGTACCGGGACAGGGATTCACCCCTCCACTTT; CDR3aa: CASSAYRDRDSPLHF
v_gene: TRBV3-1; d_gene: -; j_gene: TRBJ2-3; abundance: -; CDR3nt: TGTGCCAGCAGCCAAGCCTTTGGGGGATACGCGTATTTT; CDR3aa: CASSQAFGGYAYF
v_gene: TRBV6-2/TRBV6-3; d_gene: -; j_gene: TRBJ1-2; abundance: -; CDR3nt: TGTGCCAGCAGGCCCCGGGATCCAAACTATGGCTACACCTTC; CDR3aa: CASRPRDPNYGYTF
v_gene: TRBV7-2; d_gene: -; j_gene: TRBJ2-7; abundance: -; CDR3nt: TGTGCCAGCAGCTTAGATGGGACGAGGTACGAGCAGTACTTC; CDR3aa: CASSLDGTRYEQYF
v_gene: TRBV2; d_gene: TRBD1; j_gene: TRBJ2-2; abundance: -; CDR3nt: TGTGCCAGTCATCACCGGACTGGGACAGGGGGGATCGGGGAGCTGTTTTTT; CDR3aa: CASHHRTGTGGIGELFF
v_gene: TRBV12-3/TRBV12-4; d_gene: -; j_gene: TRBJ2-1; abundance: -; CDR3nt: TGTGCCAGCAGTTTATCCATGAGCAATGAGCAGTTCTTC; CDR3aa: CASSLSMSNEQFF
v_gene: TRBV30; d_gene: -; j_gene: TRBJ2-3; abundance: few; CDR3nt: TGTGCCTGGAGTGTACCAAGGGGTACGCAGTATTTT; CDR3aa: CAWSVPRGTQYF
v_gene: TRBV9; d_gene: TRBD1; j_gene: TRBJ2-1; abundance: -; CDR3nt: TGTGCCAGCAGCGTGGCGCCCCCCGGACAGGGGTACAATGAGCAGTTCTTC; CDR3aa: CASSVAPPGQGYNEQFF
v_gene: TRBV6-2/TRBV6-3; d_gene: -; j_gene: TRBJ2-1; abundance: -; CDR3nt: TGTGCCAGCACAGGAGGGGAGGTTGGCAATGAGCAGTTCTTC; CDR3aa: CASTGGEVGNEQFF
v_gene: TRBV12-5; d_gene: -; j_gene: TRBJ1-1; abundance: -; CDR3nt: TGTGCTAGTGACTCGGATTCAGAAGCTTTCTTT; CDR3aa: CASDSDSEAFF
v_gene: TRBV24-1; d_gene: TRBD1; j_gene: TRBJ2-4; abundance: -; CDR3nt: TGTGCCACCAGTGAGCGACAGGGCGGAGGCAAAAACATTCAGTACTTC; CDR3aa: CATSERQGGGKNIQYF
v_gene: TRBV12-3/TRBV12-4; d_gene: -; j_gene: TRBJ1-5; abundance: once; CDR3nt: TGTGCCAGCAGTTTAGCGGGGGGCCTTCAGCCCCAGCATTTT; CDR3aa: CASSLAGGLQPQHF
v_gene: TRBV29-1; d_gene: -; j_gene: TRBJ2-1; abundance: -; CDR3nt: TGCAGCGGCTCAGGGGACCGGTATGAGCAGTTCTTC; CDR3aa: CSGSGDRYEQFF
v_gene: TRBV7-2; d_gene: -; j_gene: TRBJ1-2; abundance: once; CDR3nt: TGTGCCAGCAGCTTAGGAACTTCAATGAACTATGGCTACACCTTC; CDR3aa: CASSLGTSMNYGYTF
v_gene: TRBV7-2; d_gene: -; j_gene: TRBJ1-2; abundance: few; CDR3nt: TGTGCCAGCAGCCTCCCCGGGGCTCATGGCTACACCTTC; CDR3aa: CASSLPGAHGYTF
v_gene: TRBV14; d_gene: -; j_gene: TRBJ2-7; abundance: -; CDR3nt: TGTGCCAGCAGCCAAGATCGGATTCGCCGATACGAGCAGTACTTC; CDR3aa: CASSQDRIRRYEQYF
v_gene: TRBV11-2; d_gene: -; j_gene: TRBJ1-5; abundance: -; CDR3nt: TGTGCCAGCAGTCACAGCGGGTCGAGCAATCAGCCCCAGCATTTT; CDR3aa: CASSHSGSSNQPQHF
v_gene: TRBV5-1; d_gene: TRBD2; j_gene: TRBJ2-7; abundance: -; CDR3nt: TGCGCCAGCAGACCTTCCGGGACTAGCGCCTACGAGCAGTACTTC; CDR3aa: CASRPSGTSAYEQYF
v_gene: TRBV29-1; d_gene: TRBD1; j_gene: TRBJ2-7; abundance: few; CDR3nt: TGCAGCGTCGGACAGGGTCTCTCCTACGAGCAGTACTTC; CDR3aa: CSVGQGLSYEQYF
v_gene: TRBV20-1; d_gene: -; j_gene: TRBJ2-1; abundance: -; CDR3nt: TGCAGTGCTACCCTGACTCGCTCCTACAATGAGCAGTTCTTC; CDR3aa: CSATLTRSYNEQFF
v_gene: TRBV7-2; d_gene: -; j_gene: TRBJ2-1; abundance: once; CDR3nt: TGTGCCAGCAGCCCTCTTTGGTCCCACGAGCAGTTCTTC; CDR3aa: CASSPLWSHEQFF
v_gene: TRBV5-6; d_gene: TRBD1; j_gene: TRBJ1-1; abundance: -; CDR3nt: TGTGCCAGCAGCCTGATTGGACAGGGGTTTACTGAAGCTTTCTTT; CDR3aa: CASSLIGQGFTEAFF
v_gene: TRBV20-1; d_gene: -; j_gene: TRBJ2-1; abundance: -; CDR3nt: TGCCAAAACCACGGCGGGCTCTACAATGAGCAGTTCTTC; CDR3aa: CQNHGGLYNEQFF
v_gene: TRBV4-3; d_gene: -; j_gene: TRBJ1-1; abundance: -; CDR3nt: TGCGCCAGCAGCCAAGATTCGGCGGGATCAGGCACTGAAGCTTTCTTT; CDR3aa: CASSQDSAGSGTEAFF
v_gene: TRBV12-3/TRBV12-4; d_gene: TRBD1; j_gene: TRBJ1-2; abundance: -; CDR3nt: TGTGCCAGCAGGTCACAGACAGGGTTCTATGGCTACACCTTC; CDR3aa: CASRSQTGFYGYTF
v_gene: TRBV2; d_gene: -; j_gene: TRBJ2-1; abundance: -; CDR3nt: TGTGCCAGCAGACCCGACTTCAATGAGCAGTTCTTC; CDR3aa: CASRPDFNEQFF
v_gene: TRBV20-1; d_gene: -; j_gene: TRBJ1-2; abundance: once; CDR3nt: TGCAGTGCTGCCCCGGGGCGGATCTATGGCTACACCTTC; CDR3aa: CSAAPGRIYGYTF
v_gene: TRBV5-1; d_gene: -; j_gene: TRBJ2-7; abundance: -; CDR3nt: TGCGCCAGCAGCTTGAGTTCTGTTCCTAGCCACGAGCAGTACTTC; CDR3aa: CASSLSSVPSHEQYF
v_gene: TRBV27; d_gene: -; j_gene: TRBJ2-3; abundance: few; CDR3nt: TGTGCCAGCAGTTTCTACGGGCCGACTAAAGCAGATACGCAGTATTTT; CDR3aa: CASSFYGPTKADTQYF
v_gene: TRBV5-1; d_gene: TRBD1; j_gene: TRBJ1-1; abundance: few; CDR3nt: TGCGCCAGCAACCATGGGGGACAGACGAACACTGAAGCTTTCTTT; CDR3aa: CASNHGGQTNTEAFF
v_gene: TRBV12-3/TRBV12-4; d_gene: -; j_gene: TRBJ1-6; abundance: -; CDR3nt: TGTGCCAGCAGTTACTCAGGGGATACAGGTTCACCCCTCCACTTT; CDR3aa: CASSYSGDTGSPLHF
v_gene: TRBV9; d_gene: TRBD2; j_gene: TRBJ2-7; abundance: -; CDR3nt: TGTGCCAGCAGCGTAGCTGGACTAGCGGGAGGGAGCTCCTACAATGAGCAGTACTTC; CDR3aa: CASSVAGLAGGSSYNEQYF
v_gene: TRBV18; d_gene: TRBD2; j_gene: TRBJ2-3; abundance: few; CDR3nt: TGTGCCAGCTCATCTACTAGCGGGGACACAGATACGCAGTATTTT; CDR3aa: CASSSTSGDTDTQYF